Included here is one T cell receptor (beta chain) sequence, with context. The data derive from a study of blood T cell repertoires in COVID-19. Overall study context: Collection of acute and convalescent COVID-19 samples took place in the United States, Italy and Spain. Sample material is recorded as cDNA or gDNA derived from T cells, B-cell-depleted T cells, or PBMCs.

As originally analysed: It was from reference gene primer amplification that nucleated cell counts were estimated. Profiled with immunoSEQ multiplex PCR; TCRdb holds only in-frame clones, not every one. V and J calls and clone size follow that table, whereas D and trimming were derived from the DNA. Counted here are about 240,000 clones, 88% occurring once; the ten biggest clones make up 0.95% to 1%. The CDR3 covers 16 residues. V lost 2 bases, J lost 4 bases, and 4 bases stayed unmatched. Looked up from germline, CDR1 is SEHNR and CDR2 is FQNEAQ (reference sequence). Sequenced: peripheral blood. The origin of this receptor is a middle-aged woman who had recovered from COVID-19. The chain has TRBV7-9 and TRBJ2-1, with TRBD2 matching 11 bases. The CDR3 region is CASSLTRTSGYNEQFF. The CDR3 nucleotides are TGTGCCAGCAGCTTAACCCGGACTAGCGGGTACAATGAGCAGTTCTTC.